The clone carrying this T cell receptor (beta chain) was seen at least ten times. This sample was taken from a study of T cells in Graves' hyperthyroidism and ophthalmopathy. Germline values: CDR1 KGHSH, CDR2 LQKENI. CDR3 length equals 15 residues. The germline V and J ends were trimmed by 3 bases and 3 bases, with 14 bases remaining between them. What was amplified from RNA transcripts were TCR beta CDR3 regions. RT-PCR in the first round (using the HTBI primer set) targeted the TCR CDR3. TCRdb re-called the multiplex PCR reads through MiXCR, storing one row per CDR3 protein. Of around 240,000 distinct CDR3 sequences listed, about a sixth are singletons.

The specimen was blood. The chain recombines TRBV18 with TRBJ1-1, with D possibly matching TRBD1 (5 bases). The clonotype was recovered from a woman aged 18 to 35 with Graves' ophthalmopathy. CDR3 nucleotides: TGTGCCAGCTCACCTTTGGCAGGGAGGGACACTGAAGCTTTCTTT. This sequence encodes CASSPLAGRDTEAFF.